Listed here is a single TCR beta chain. Via MiXCR, TCRdb re-called the 5' RACE reads, giving one row per CDR3 protein. The table records about 340,000 distinct CDR3 sequences, 3.5% to 4.5% of them present only once. The V gene's germline CDR1 is SGHDT and CDR2 YYEEEE. V lost 0 bases, J lost 1 base, and 12 bases lay in between. The CDR3 length is 16 residues. This specimen belongs to a study of T cells after yellow fever vaccination. Here the sequenced sample was PBMCs, taken 5 days after the yellow fever booster vaccination. The chain uses TRBV5-6 and TRBJ2-3; D may be TRBD1 (6 bases). This clonotype was obtained from a man aged 18-30 years who received the YFV17D yellow fever vaccine. CDR3 sequence (DNA): TGTGCCAGCAGCTTGGATATGGGACACCGCACAGATACGCAGTATTTT. This codes for CASSLDMGHRTDTQYF.